The source of this TCR beta chain is a study of beta chain features in type 1 diabetes. Whole-study results and caveats: There were fewer insertions and more deletions at the VDJ junctions of type 1 diabetes patients.

The authors sorted CD4+ naive, central memory, regulatory and stem cell-like memory cells via CD45RO/CCR7/CD25/CD127/CD95/CD27. Sort purity for all populations was recorded as exceeding 98%. This clone was observed a handful of times. Its antigen is unknown. Other nucleotide sequences in the sample specify the same CDR3. Sequenced material consisted of expressed TCRB transcripts (all of the isolated RNA was reverse transcribed). Clones were read by immunoSEQ multiplex PCR, and TCRdb kept only the in-frame ones, dropping some. The sample records about 230,000 clones, about 9.3% being singletons. Trimming removed 5 bases from V and 3 bases from J; junction bases left unmatched: 2. Germline-derived CDR1 and CDR2 are SGHTA and FQGTGA. The CDR3 is made up of 13 amino acids.

The source material was naive CD4+ T cells from blood. The receptor was isolated from a young woman in good health. This chain connects TRBV7-3 to TRBJ2-7; 9 bases match TRBD1. The CDR3 DNA sequence: TGTGCCAGCAGCGCGACAGGGGGCTACGAGCAGTACTTC. This gives the protein CASSATGGYEQYF.